Presented here are 27 T cell receptor beta chains from one specimen sequenced in a study of shared T cell receptors in the human thymus. Repertoires were generated with immunoSEQ multiplex PCR, while TCRdb's copy carries only in-frame clones and drops some. The sample shows some 640,000 clones, over 75% of them seen only once. This same sample was also part of a study on human thymus T cells.

Sample: thymocytes. The receptors here all came from a boy under two years old with a congenital heart defect.

CDR3 amino acids: CASSVGRGVREKLFF. The CDR3 DNA reads TGTGCCAGCAGCGTAGGGAGGGGCGTCCGAGAAAAACTGTTTTTT. The V call is TRBV9, the J call TRBJ1-4; possibly TRBD1 for D (5 bases). V was trimmed by 0 bases and J by 8 bases, leaving 14 bases between them. Germline values: CDR1 SGDLS, CDR2 YYNGEE. The CDR3 totals 15 residues.

This rearrangement joins TRBV7-2 to TRBJ2-7; TRBD2 is a possible D gene (5 bases). Germline-derived CDR1 and CDR2 are SGHTA and FQGNSA. The length of the CDR3 is 15 residues. Trimming cost V 0 bases and J 2 bases, with 11 bases left between them. CDR3 nucleotide sequence: TGTGCCAGCAGCTTAGCGGGCGGGCCAACCTACGAGCAGTACTTC. The encoded protein is CASSLAGGPTYEQYF.

This clone was seen a handful of times. This chain connects TRBV28 to TRBJ1-2; a weak D match, TRBD1 (6 bases). V was shortened by 6 bases and J by 0 bases, with 14 bases between the two germline ends. The CDR3 loop spans 15 amino acids. The germline V gene has CDR1 MDHEN and CDR2 SYDVKM. The CDR3 spells CASSADRKANYGYTF. DNA for the CDR3: TGTGCCAGCAGCGCTGACAGGAAAGCTAACTATGGCTACACCTTC.

The chain uses TRBV7-2 and TRBJ1-5; TRBD1 aligns across 9 bases. The CDR3 runs 15 residues. Germline CDR1 SGHTA, CDR2 FQGNSA. V trimming: 1 base; J trimming: 4 bases; junction bases outside the gene matches: 2. CDR3 loop: CASSLGQGVNQPQHF. CDR3 DNA sequence: TGTGCCAGCAGCTTAGGACAGGGGGTAAATCAGCCCCAGCATTTT.

The chain combines TRBV7-2 with TRBJ2-1, with 8 bases fitting TRBD1. The CDR3 covers 17 residues. Germline CDR1 is SGHTA and CDR2 is FQGNSA. Losses at the gene ends were 5 bases for V and 8 bases for J; bases not matched to a gene: 17. The CDR3 region has the DNA TGTGCCAGCAGCCTGTCAGGGGGCGGGATAGTGGAACATGAGCAGTTCTTC. This encodes CASSLSGGGIVEHEQFF.

The chain has TRBV19 and TRBJ2-2, with D possibly TRBD1 on 5 matching bases. In germline, CDR1 is LNHDA, CDR2 SQIVND (reference sequence). This CDR3 is built from 14 residues. V was pared by 8 bases and J by 3 bases, with 13 bases between. CDR3 residues: CASSNRRYTGELFF. The CDR3 nucleotides are TGTGCCAGTTCGAACAGGAGATACACCGGGGAGCTGTTTTTT.

The V gene is TRBV30, the J gene TRBJ1-5, with D unresolved. There are 12 residues in the CDR3. Looked up from germline, CDR1 is GTSNPN and CDR2 is SVGIG (reference sequence). The ends were cut back, 5 bases at V and 6 bases at J, with 11 bases in the middle. CDR3 nucleotide sequence: TGTGCCTGGGGGGAGCGGACTCAGCCCCAGCATTTT. It encodes CAWGERTQPQHF.

CDR3: CASSYSTGRRTGELFF. The CDR3 coding sequence is TGTGCCAGCAGTTACTCGACAGGGCGGCGCACCGGGGAGCTGTTTTTT. The J gene is TRBJ2-2, the V gene TRBV6-5; TRBD1 matches 7 bases. This CDR3 spans 16 amino acids. Germline CDR1 is MNHEY and CDR2 is SVGAGI. V shed 0 bases and J 4 bases; nucleotides not matched to a gene: 5.

The chain couples TRBV5-1 to TRBJ1-2; D unclear. The CDR3 spans 16 residues. V gave up 4 bases and J gave up 2 bases, with 18 bases separating them. Germline CDR1 is SGHRS and CDR2 is YFSETQ. CDR3 bases: TGCGCCAGCAGCCGCGACACGGCAGCATTAAACTATGGCTACACCTTC. This translates into CASSRDTAALNYGYTF.

The chain uses TRBV30 and TRBJ2-5; 8 nucleotides agree with TRBD1. This CDR3 region has 15 residues. Looked up from germline, CDR1 is GTSNPN and CDR2 is SVGIG (reference sequence). The J segment lost 2 bases and the V segment lost 0 bases, leaving 5 bases of the junction unmatched. CDR3 protein: CAWSVRRDRQETQYF. Here the CDR3 DNA reads TGTGCCTGGAGTGTAAGGCGGGACAGGCAAGAGACCCAGTACTTC.

The chain carries TRBV28 and TRBJ1-2, with D possibly TRBD1 on 6 matching bases. Germline CDR1 and CDR2: MDHEN and SYDVKM. The CDR3 length is 18 residues. Trimming shortened V by 6 bases and J by 5 bases, and 28 bases separated the two germline ends. The CDR3 nucleotides read TGTGCCAGCAGGAAAATATGCCAGGGGCGGTTTGAGGGGTATGGCTACACCTTC. Its translation is CASRKICQGRFEGYGYTF.

The V call is TRBV4-1, the J call TRBJ1-3; D unresolved. This CDR3 region has 18 residues. Per germline, CDR1 MGHRA and CDR2 YSYEKL. Trimming pared 5 bases from V and 0 bases from J, leaving 20 bases between. CDR3 loop: CASSSQPPTKNSGNTIYF. CDR3 nucleotides: TGCGCCAGCAGCTCACAACCCCCCACAAAAAACTCTGGAAACACCATATATTTT.

The chain links TRBV27 to TRBJ1-5; D remains ambiguous. Germline V lookup: CDR1 MNHEY, CDR2 SMNVEV (reference sequence). There are 14 residues in the CDR3. V lost 5 bases and J 4 bases, leaving 12 bases between the germline ends. The CDR3 DNA reads TGTGCCAGCAGTGCCGGTCTGGAGAATCAGCCCCAGCATTTT. This codes for CASSAGLENQPQHF.

The chain links TRBV5-1 to TRBJ2-7, with 11 bases identical to TRBD1. V was pared by 4 bases and J by 2 bases, with 5 bases of the junction left unmatched. The CDR3 covers 15 residues. Germline V gene data show CDR1 as SGHRS and CDR2 as YFSETQ. The CDR3: CASSPGTGGPYEQYF. As DNA, the CDR3 is TGCGCCAGCAGCCCCGGGACAGGGGGACCCTACGAGCAGTACTTC.

The genes are TRBV29-1 and TRBJ2-1; 11 bases are a match to TRBD1. The germline CDR1 and CDR2 sequences are SQVTM and ANQGSEA. The V and J ends lost 8 bases and 3 bases, in that order; junction bases with no gene match: 6. The CDR3 has 14 residues. The CDR3 reads CSFWTGGGYNEQFF. The CDR3 DNA reads as TGCAGCTTTTGGACAGGGGGCGGCTACAATGAGCAGTTCTTC.

The chain carries TRBV7-2 and TRBJ2-1; perhaps TRBD1 as D (7 bases). This CDR3 comprises 18 residues. Germline CDR1 is SGHTA and CDR2 is FQGNSA. Trimming shortened V by 7 bases and J by 0 bases, and 22 bases separated the two germline ends. The CDR3 nucleotides read TGTGCCAGCACCTACGGAGTCGGAGGGGGCCCCTCCTACAATGAGCAGTTCTTC. It is translated as CASTYGVGGGPSYNEQFF.

The gene calls are TRBV12-5 and TRBJ2-2; possibly TRBD2 for D (6 bases). V was pared by 8 bases and J by 3 bases, with 16 bases between. Per the germline V gene, CDR1 is LGHNT and CDR2 is FRNRAP. This CDR3 has 15 residues. CDR3: CASRTGTVYTGELFF. The CDR3 DNA sequence: TGTGCTAGTAGGACCGGGACTGTTTACACCGGGGAGCTGTTTTTT. The variable domain in full, completed from reference TRBV12-5 and TRBJ2-2, reads DARVTQTPRHKVTEMGQEVTMRCQPILGHNTVFWYRQTMMQGLELLAYFRNRAPLDDSGMPKDRFSAEMPDATLATLKIQPSEPRDSAVYFCASRTGTVYTGELFFGEGSRLTVL.

The chain carries TRBV7-9 and TRBJ2-1, with TRBD2 matching over 7 bases. The CDR3 runs 15 residues. The germline V gene encodes CDR1 SEHNR and CDR2 FQNEAQ (reference sequence). The J segment lost 3 bases and the V segment lost 4 bases, leaving 6 bases of the junction unmatched. The CDR3 sequence: CASSSSRTSYNEQFF. In nucleotides, the CDR3 is TGTGCCAGCAGCTCTAGCCGGACTAGCTACAATGAGCAGTTCTTC.

The chain employs TRBV28 and TRBJ2-7, with a weak D call TRBD1 (6 bases). V lost 6 bases and J 6 bases, leaving 21 bases between the germline ends. Germline V gene lookup returns CDR1 MDHEN and CDR2 SYDVKM. This CDR3 contains 15 residues. Here the CDR3 reads CASSDTDRFGVEQYF. Written as DNA, the CDR3 is TGTGCCAGCAGCGACACGGACAGATTCGGGGTCGAGCAGTACTTC.

V usage is TRBV10-1 and J usage is TRBJ2-1; 14 bases align to TRBD2. CDR3 length: 15 residues. The germline gives CDR1 WNHNN, CDR2 SYGVQD (reference sequence). The trim removed 6 bases at V and 6 bases at J, leaving 4 bases unmatched. CDR3 region: CASRPGLAGGNEQFF. The CDR3 DNA reads TGCGCCAGCAGACCTGGACTAGCGGGGGGCAATGAGCAGTTCTTC.

This clone was seen a single time. The gene calls are TRBV9 and TRBJ2-3; D not certain. Germline V gives CDR1 SGDLS, CDR2 YYNGEE. The germline V and J ends were trimmed by 1 base and 4 bases, with 4 bases remaining between them. The CDR3 is 12 residues long. CDR3 nucleotides: TGTGCCAGCAGCGTACCCGCAGATACGCAGTATTTT. Its protein is CASSVPADTQYF.

The V call is TRBV5-6, the J call TRBJ1-1, with 8 bases identical to TRBD1. The germline V gene has CDR1 SGHDT and CDR2 YYEEEE. The CDR3 sequence is 12 residues long. Losses at the gene ends were 2 bases for V and 10 bases for J; bases not matched to a gene: 4. CDR3 nucleotide sequence: TGTGCCAGCAGCTTATTTCAGGGGGCAGCTTTCTTT. This encodes CASSLFQGAAFF.

The chain employs TRBV27 and TRBJ2-7; D may be TRBD2 (6 bases). Trimming stripped 5 bases from V and 4 bases from J, with 18 bases between. The length of the CDR3 is 15 residues. CDR1 and CDR2 (germline): MNHEY, SMNVEV (reference sequence). CDR3 bases: TGTGCCAGCAGTGAGATAGCGGAGAAAACATACGAGCAGTACTTC. Its translation: CASSEIAEKTYEQYF.

The gene calls are TRBV27 and TRBJ1-6, with TRBD1 matching over 8 bases. Germline lookup yields CDR1 MNHEY and CDR2 SMNVEV (reference sequence). The CDR3 is 17 residues long. The V and J ends lost 4 bases and 8 bases, in that order; junction bases with no gene match: 13. DNA of the CDR3: TGTGCCAGCAGTTCCGCTTACAGGGGGAGTCTAGATTCACCCCTCCACTTT. The encoded protein is CASSSAYRGSLDSPLHF.

There are a few counts of this clone. The rearrangement uses TRBV7-2 and TRBJ2-7; D is perhaps TRBD1 (7 bases). V was pared by 1 base and J by 6 bases, with 16 bases between. The CDR3 sequence is 15 residues long. Germline V gene data show CDR1 as SGHTA and CDR2 as FQGNSA. The CDR3 DNA reads as TGTGCCAGCAGCTTAGTGAACAGGGGACTTCCCGAGCAGTACTTC. Translated, it gives CASSLVNRGLPEQYF.

The chain is built from TRBV5-1 and TRBJ2-3, with D maybe TRBD2 (5 bases). V lost 4 bases, J lost 0 bases, and 18 bases lay in between. In germline, CDR1 is SGHRS, CDR2 YFSETQ. The CDR3 has 17 amino acids. DNA of the CDR3: TGCGCCAGCAGCGCACAACCGTCGGGATCTAGCACAGATACGCAGTATTTT. It encodes CASSAQPSGSSTDTQYF.

J is TRBJ2-7 and V is TRBV15; unclear D gene. The germline V gene has CDR1 LNHNV and CDR2 YYDKDF (reference sequence). This CDR3 comprises 15 residues. V lost 0 bases and J 5 bases, leaving 14 bases between the germline ends. The DNA of the CDR3 is TGTGCCACCAGCAGAGATGTACAGTCTCGCGACGAGCAGTACTTC. Its protein is CATSRDVQSRDEQYF.